Given below is one TCR beta chain in context. The antigen is unknown. The data belong to a study of T cell responses to AZD1222 COVID-19 vaccine. Overall study findings and caveats: Only after the peak T cell response were repertoires sampled. The study identified only a handful of AZD1222 recipients as seropositive at baseline.

Generated by immunoSEQ multiplex PCR, the TCRdb table keeps only in-frame clones and is missing some. Here the sample spans about 120,000 clones, 65% to 90% being singletons. This receptor was identified in an adult in good health. Specimen: peripheral blood, collected on day 0 of AZD1222 vaccination.

CDR3 protein: CASRMETGVPYSNQPQHF. CDR3 nucleotide sequence: TGTGCCAGTAGAATGGAGACAGGTGTACCCTATAGCAATCAGCCCCAGCATTTT. This chain joins TRBV19 and TRBJ1-5; possibly TRBD1 for D (6 bases). The CDR3 sequence is 18 residues long. V was pared by 6 bases and J by 0 bases, with 21 bases between. Germline CDR1 and CDR2: LNHDA and SQIVND (reference sequence).